This T cell receptor beta chain comes out of a study of OX40 agonist ivuxolimab in advanced cancers. Broader study findings: Partial responders receiving 0.1-3.0 mg/kg showed among the lowest clonal expansion. With doses of 0.1 to 3.0 mg/kg, CD4+ and CD8+ blood T cells had undergone clonal expansion by week 6.

The CDR3 totals 14 residues. Trimming stripped 4 bases from V and 5 bases from J, with 16 bases between. Germline CDR1 SGDLS, CDR2 YYNGEE. The assay was immunoSEQ multiplex PCR, and TCRdb's table has in-frame clones only and misses some. The profile shows 40,000 to 50,000 clones, roughly 90% of them singletons. Patients who had autoimmune disease history or got systemic immunosuppression were left out. Turning to this clone: Its antigen is undetermined.

The V call is TRBV9, the J call TRBJ2-7; unclear D gene. Sequences were derived from CD4+ or CD8+ T cells sorted from blood, sampled in a trial of the OX40 agonist ivuxolimab. This receptor was identified in an adult with an advanced solid tumor such as melanoma, head and neck, liver or kidney cancer. The CDR3 loop is CASSPLSQPHEQYF. CDR3 DNA sequence: TGTGCCAGCAGCCCCCTCTCCCAGCCCCACGAGCAGTACTTC.